These 5 T cell receptor beta chains came from one sample sequenced in a study of T cell changes during pregnancy in multiple sclerosis. The table came from immunoSEQ multiplex PCR; TCRdb's copy has only in-frame clones and leaves some out. The sample holds 55,000 to 65,000 clones, around 93% seen once. The sequences come from CD4+ T cells from peripheral blood mononuclear cells, collected before pregnancy. The receptors originated from a female donor with multiple sclerosis, enrolled in a pregnancy study.

The chain combines TRBV12-5 with TRBJ2-7; tentative D call: TRBD2 (9 bases). The germline gives CDR1 LGHNT, CDR2 FRNRAP. V was clipped by 5 bases and J by 3 bases, with 26 bases between them. The CDR3 runs 18 residues. The CDR3 DNA follows: TGTGCTAGTGGTCCGCCGGGACAGGTACTAGCGGGCGGCTACGAGCAGTACTTC. This translates into CASGPPGQVLAGGYEQYF.

The chain uses TRBV5-1 and TRBJ2-2, with 9 bases lining up with TRBD2. The length of the CDR3 is 18 residues. Germline CDR1 and CDR2: SGHRS and YFSETQ. The J segment lost 5 bases and the V segment lost 4 bases, leaving 15 bases of the junction unmatched. The CDR3 nucleotides read TGCGCCAGCAGCCATCGTGGTAGCGGGAGTTCCCTTACCGGGGAGCTGTTTTTT. Amino acid sequence: CASSHRGSGSSLTGELFF. The entire variable domain, with the rest obtained from reference TRBV5-1 and TRBJ2-2, is as follows: KAGVTQTPRYLIKTRGQQVTLSCSPISGHRSVSWYQQTPGQGLQFLFEYFSETQRNKGNFPGRFSGRQFSNSRSEMNVSTLELGDSALYLCASSHRGSGSSLTGELFFGEGSRLTVL.

V and J are TRBV18 and TRBJ2-2, with D perhaps matching TRBD2 (5 bases). V gave up 2 bases and J gave up 6 bases, with 13 bases separating them. Germline CDR1 is KGHSH and CDR2 is LQKENI. The CDR3 length is 15 residues. In nucleotides, the CDR3 is TGTGCCAGCTCACCAGAGGGAGAGCGGTCCGGGGAGCTGTTTTTT. This translates into CASSPEGERSGELFF.

This clone was recorded once. One end of the junction fails to match germline, which may point to a read error. The chain is built from TRBV27 and TRBJ2-7; D is perhaps TRBD2 (5 bases). CDR3 size: 15 residues. Germline loops: CDR1 MNHEY, CDR2 SMNVEV (reference sequence). CDR3 residues: CASSLSITSSSEQYF. The CDR3, as DNA: TGTGCCAGCAGTTTATCGATAACTAGTTCCTCCGAGCAGTACTTC.

The V gene is TRBV30, the J gene TRBJ1-2, with no clear D. This CDR3 region has 13 residues. Trimming pared 1 base from V and 2 bases from J, leaving 8 bases between. CDR1 is GTSNPN and CDR2 is SVGIG in the germline V gene (reference sequence). CDR3 region: CAWSASGNYGYTF. The CDR3 nucleotides are TGTGCCTGGAGTGCGTCAGGAAACTATGGCTACACCTTC.